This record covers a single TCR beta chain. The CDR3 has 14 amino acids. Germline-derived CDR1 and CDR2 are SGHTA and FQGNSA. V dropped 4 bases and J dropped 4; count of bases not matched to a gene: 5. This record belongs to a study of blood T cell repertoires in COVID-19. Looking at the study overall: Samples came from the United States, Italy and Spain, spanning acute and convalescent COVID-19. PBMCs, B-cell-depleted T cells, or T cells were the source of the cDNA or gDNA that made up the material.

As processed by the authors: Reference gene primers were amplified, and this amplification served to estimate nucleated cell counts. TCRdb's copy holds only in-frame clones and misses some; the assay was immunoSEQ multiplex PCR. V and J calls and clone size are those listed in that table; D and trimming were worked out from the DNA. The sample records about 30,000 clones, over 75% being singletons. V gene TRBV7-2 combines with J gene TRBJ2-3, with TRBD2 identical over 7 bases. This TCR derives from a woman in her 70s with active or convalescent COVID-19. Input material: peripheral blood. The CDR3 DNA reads TGTGCCAGCAGCTACTTTGCGGGGGCAGATACGCAGTATTTT. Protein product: CASSYFAGADTQYF.